Below are 30 T cell receptor beta chains sequenced from a single sample in a study of T-cell reconstitution after alpha-beta-depleted transplantation in children. TCRbeta library construction was performed incorporating unique molecular identifiers. TCRdb reanalysed the PCR reads using MiXCR and keeps one entry per CDR3 protein. The sample carries approximately 430,000 distinct CDR3 sequences, around 16% recorded once. Sample: PBMCs, mostly from graft donor cells, taken 360 days after TCRalphabeta/CD19-depleted stem cell transplant. These receptors were collected from a boy in the first two years of life who had a stem cell transplant for Wiskott-Aldrich syndrome, so the T cells may come from the graft donor.

The chain recombines TRBV7-9 with TRBJ2-7; D might be TRBD1 (5 bases). The V end lost 5 bases, the J end lost 5 bases, and 19 bases lay between the germline ends. CDR1 and CDR2 from the germline V gene are SEHNR and FQNEAQ (reference sequence). The CDR3 consists of 15 residues. CDR3 DNA sequence: TGTGCCAGCAGCCAAATAGGCAGGGATCGGAACGAGCAGTACTTC. Its translation: CASSQIGRDRNEQYF.

The gene calls are TRBV6-1 and TRBJ2-2; D not certain. CDR3 length: 15 amino acids. V was shortened by 7 bases and J by 2 bases, with 14 bases between the two germline ends. Germline values: CDR1 MNHNS, CDR2 SASEGT. CDR3 coding DNA: TGTGCCAGCACCAAATTCTTCAGAAACACCGGGGAGCTGTTTTTT. Translation: CASTKFFRNTGELFF.

In this sample, this clonotype turned up a few times. The chain has TRBV20-1 and TRBJ2-5; D is possibly TRBD2 (6 bases). Trimming took 5 bases from V and 1 from J, leaving 8 bases between them. The germline gives CDR1 DFQATT, CDR2 SNEGSKA (reference sequence). This CDR3 has 12 amino acids. In DNA, the CDR3 is TGCAGTGCTTCGGGACTCCAAGAGACCCAGTACTTC. It encodes CSASGLQETQYF.

V is TRBV2 and J is TRBJ2-7; TRBD2 aligns across 11 bases. This CDR3 region has 16 residues. Germline V gives CDR1 SNHLY, CDR2 FYNNEI. Germline trimming cut 4 bases from V and 2 bases from J; bases unmatched to any gene: 7. This CDR3 is CASSGALAGGPYEQYF. CDR3 in DNA: TGTGCCAGCAGTGGGGCTCTAGCGGGAGGCCCCTACGAGCAGTACTTC.

The V and J genes are TRBV2 and TRBJ2-7; 8 bases align to TRBD1. Looked up from germline, CDR1 is SNHLY and CDR2 is FYNNEI. CDR3 length: 16 residues. Trimming at V came to 2 bases and at J to 0 bases, leaving 6 bases not matched to a gene. In DNA, the CDR3 is TGTGCCAGCAGTGAACCCGGGACAGGCAGCTCCTACGAGCAGTACTTC. Translation gives CASSEPGTGSSYEQYF.

This clonotype was detected a few times. The chain links TRBV19 to TRBJ2-1, with 9 bases aligning to TRBD2. The V gene end was trimmed by 6 bases and the J gene end by 10 bases; junction bases not matched to a gene: 10. The CDR3 has 14 residues. Germline values: CDR1 LNHDA, CDR2 SQIVND (reference sequence). The CDR3 DNA is TGTGCCAGTAGCCCACCGGGACTAGCTGGCGAGCAGTTCTTC. It translates to CASSPPGLAGEQFF.

The chain combines TRBV29-1 with TRBJ2-3; 8 positions match TRBD2. The junction had 15 bases not matched to a gene; V was cut back by 7 bases and J by 0 bases. This CDR3 is 17 amino acids long. Germline assignment: CDR1 SQVTM and CDR2 ANQGSEA. The CDR3 coding sequence is TGCAGCGCCCAGGGGTTAGAGACTAGCGCTAGCACAGATACGCAGTATTTT. It yields the protein CSAQGLETSASTDTQYF.

The chain is built from TRBV12-3 or TRBV12-4 and TRBJ2-7; tentative D call: TRBD1 (6 bases). This CDR3 contains 13 residues. V lost 0 bases and J lost 8, with 11 bases in between. The chain's CDR3 is CASSLAGALKQYF. The CDR3 bases are TGTGCCAGCAGTTTAGCGGGGGCATTGAAGCAGTACTTC.

This rearrangement joins TRBV7-6 to TRBJ1-4; D not certain. This CDR3 contains 15 residues. Germline-derived CDR1 and CDR2 are SGHVS and FNYEAQ. V was cut by 0 bases and J by 10 bases, with 15 bases left in between. The CDR3 region is CASSLASNQWGKLFF. As DNA, the CDR3 is TGTGCCAGCAGCTTAGCGTCGAACCAGTGGGGAAAACTGTTTTTT.

J is TRBJ2-3 and V is TRBV7-9; D is unclear. The germline V and J ends were trimmed by 1 base and 8 bases, with 16 bases remaining between them. The CDR3 runs to 15 residues. The V gene's germline CDR1 is SEHNR and CDR2 FQNEAQ (reference sequence). The DNA for the CDR3 is TGTGCCAGCAGCTTAGGGGGTTCGCCGTTTGGTACGCAGTATTTT. It specifies CASSLGGSPFGTQYF.

This clonotype occurred a few times. This chain joins TRBV11-3 and TRBJ2-1; 10 bases align to TRBD2. J was trimmed by 4 bases and V by 0 bases; bases with no gene match: 6. CDR1 is SGHNT, CDR2 YENEEA, per germline. This CDR3 is built from 17 residues. The CDR3 reads CASSLESRLAGYNEQFF. CDR3 nucleotide sequence: TGTGCCAGCAGCTTAGAAAGCAGACTAGCGGGTTACAATGAGCAGTTCTTC.

This clonotype was counted a few times. The chain joins TRBV5-1 to TRBJ2-3; D gene uncertain. The CDR3 is 13 amino acids. The ends were cut back, 0 bases at V and 6 bases at J, with 8 bases in the middle. Germline CDR1 is SGHRS and CDR2 is YFSETQ. CDR3 DNA sequence: TGCGCCAGCAGCTTGGGACCCCTTGATACGCAGTATTTT. Protein product: CASSLGPLDTQYF.

This chain joins TRBV5-6 and TRBJ2-5; D is ambiguous. V lost 2 bases and J 5 bases, leaving 10 bases between the germline ends. Germline V gene data show CDR1 as SGHDT and CDR2 as YYEEEE. This CDR3 is 13 amino acids long. CDR3 in amino acids: CASSFRVGETQYF. CDR3 nucleotide sequence: TGTGCCAGCAGCTTCCGGGTGGGGGAGACCCAGTACTTC. Based on the CDR3 plus reference TRBV5-6 and TRBJ2-5, the full variable domain is DAGVTQSPTHLIKTRGQQVTLRCSPKSGHDTVSWYQQALGQGPQFIFQYYEEEERQRGNFPDRFSGHQFPNYSSELNVNALLLGDSALYLCASSFRVGETQYFGPGTRLLVL.

This clonotype was seen more than once but under ten times. This chain uses TRBV10-3 with TRBJ2-7, with D tentatively TRBD2 (5 bases). The CDR3 has 13 residues. Trimming cost V 3 bases and J 3 bases, with 9 bases left between them. The V gene's germline CDR1 is ENHRY and CDR2 SYGVKD. CDR3 in DNA: TGTGCCATCAGTGACGGGGATATCTACGAGCAGTACTTC. Translating gives CAISDGDIYEQYF.

J is TRBJ2-1 and V is TRBV29-1; the D is unclear. CDR3 length: 11 amino acids. Germline V gene lookup returns CDR1 SQVTM and CDR2 ANQGSEA. Trimming shortened V by 5 bases and J by 4 bases, and 6 bases separated the two germline ends. In DNA, the CDR3 is TGCAGCGTTTCAGTATACAATGAGCAGTTCTTC. It codes for CSVSVYNEQFF.

This chain links TRBV5-1 with TRBJ2-7, with TRBD1 matching over 7 bases. Germline CDR1 reads SGHRS; CDR2 reads YFSETQ. The CDR3 totals 13 residues. Losses at the gene ends were 6 bases for V and 3 bases for J; bases not matched to a gene: 6. CDR3 protein: CASTPTGVYEQYF. The CDR3 DNA sequence: TGCGCCAGCACGCCTACAGGGGTCTACGAGCAGTACTTC. The whole variable domain, filled in from reference TRBV5-1 and TRBJ2-7, reads KAGVTQTPRYLIKTRGQQVTLSCSPISGHRSVSWYQQTPGQGLQFLFEYFSETQRNKGNFPGRFSGRQFSNSRSEMNVSTLELGDSALYLCASTPTGVYEQYFGPGTRLTVT.

This clonotype has only a few counts. The V and J genes are TRBV7-9 and TRBJ1-5; D remains unclear. Between the trimmed V and J ends, which lost 2 bases and 5 bases, there was a span of 7 bases. Looked up from germline, CDR1 is SEHNR and CDR2 is FQNEAQ (reference sequence). CDR3 length equals 13 residues. The CDR3 DNA reads TGTGCCAGCAGCTTACAGGACGATCAGCCCCAGCATTTT. It is translated as CASSLQDDQPQHF.

The V call is TRBV20-1, the J call TRBJ2-7; D remains unclear. This CDR3 is built from 14 residues. Germline V gene lookup returns CDR1 DFQATT and CDR2 SNEGSKA (reference sequence). Trimming stripped 4 bases from V and 4 bases from J, with 17 bases between. CDR3 sequence (DNA): TGCAGTGCTAACGTGAGAACTTCAAAGTACGAGCAGTACTTC. Protein sequence: CSANVRTSKYEQYF.

This clonotype was counted once. The chain combines TRBV7-6 with TRBJ2-2; D remains ambiguous. Germline assignment: CDR1 SGHVS and CDR2 FNYEAQ. There are 14 residues in the CDR3. V gave up 1 base and J gave up 5 bases, with 8 bases separating them. The CDR3 nucleotides are TGTGCCAGCAGCTTAGTGCCGGATACCGGGGAGCTGTTTTTT. Translated, it gives CASSLVPDTGELFF.

The chain joins TRBV11-2 to TRBJ1-1; D is ambiguous. The CDR3 sequence is 13 residues long. V shed 7 bases and J shed 1 base, with 10 bases lying between them. The germline V gene has CDR1 SGHAT and CDR2 FQNNGV. The CDR3 loop reads CASKIGGNTEAFF. The CDR3 nucleotides read TGTGCCAGCAAGATAGGAGGGAACACTGAAGCTTTCTTT.

The sample holds a few counts of this clonotype. The J gene is TRBJ2-3, the V gene TRBV20-1; TRBD1 might be the D (5 bases). Between the trimmed V and J ends, which lost 2 bases and 6 bases, there was a span of 12 bases. This CDR3 has 13 amino acids. The germline V gene has CDR1 DFQATT and CDR2 SNEGSKA (reference sequence). The CDR3 DNA reads as TGCAGTGCTAGACTCGGACATCGGGATACGCAGTATTTT. Encoded protein: CSARLGHRDTQYF.

The gene calls are TRBV20-1 and TRBJ2-5; D is undetermined. Trimming left V 5 bases short and J 5 bases short, with 6 bases between. From germline, CDR1 is DFQATT and CDR2 SNEGSKA (reference sequence). The CDR3 extends over 10 amino acids. CDR3 sequence reads: CSAARETQYF. The CDR3 nucleotides are TGCAGTGCTGCTCGGGAGACCCAGTACTTC.

This chain connects TRBV29-1 to TRBJ2-3, with D possibly matching TRBD1 (5 bases). V was pared by 5 bases and J by 2 bases, with 11 bases between. The CDR3 has 13 amino acids. Per the germline V gene, CDR1 is SQVTM and CDR2 is ANQGSEA. CDR3 protein: CSVKGHLTDTQYF. CDR3 sequence (DNA): TGCAGCGTTAAAGGACACCTCACAGATACGCAGTATTTT.

The J gene is TRBJ1-1, the V gene TRBV18, with D uncertain. The V gene lost 1 base and the J gene lost 0 bases, with 9 bases spanning the gap. The germline V gene encodes CDR1 KGHSH and CDR2 LQKENI. CDR3 length: 15 amino acids. In DNA form, the CDR3 reads TGTGCCAGCTCACCACTTAAGGGATTGAACACTGAAGCTTTCTTT. Residues: CASSPLKGLNTEAFF.

The J gene is TRBJ1-1, the V gene TRBV5-8, with 8 bases matching TRBD1. CDR1 and CDR2 from the germline V gene are SGHTS and YDEGEE. V dropped 3 bases and J dropped 10; count of bases not matched to a gene: 11. The CDR3 runs 14 residues. The CDR3 loop reads CASSSLRTGTGAFF. CDR3 coding DNA: TGTGCCAGCAGCTCATTGCGTACCGGGACAGGAGCTTTCTTT. The variable domain in full, completed from reference TRBV5-8 and TRBJ1-1, reads EAGVTQSPTHLIKTRGQQATLRCSPISGHTSVYWYQQALGLGLQFLLWYDEGEERNRGNFPPRFSGRQFPNYSSELNVNALELEDSALYLCASSSLRTGTGAFFGQGTRLTVV.

This clonotype was observed a few times. J is TRBJ2-5 and V is TRBV5-1, with 9 bases matching TRBD1. Unmatched junction bases numbered 9, after V lost 4 bases and J lost 2 bases. The CDR3 length is 16 residues. Germline V gene data show CDR1 as SGHRS and CDR2 as YFSETQ. The CDR3 here is CASSPGTGYPQETQYF. DNA of the CDR3: TGCGCCAGCAGCCCCGGGACAGGGTATCCTCAAGAGACCCAGTACTTC.

This clonotype was detected only a few times. The chain carries TRBV10-3 and TRBJ2-3, with 8 nucleotides matching TRBD1. The ends lost 8 bases at V and 2 bases at J; junction bases unmatched: 9. The CDR3 contains 15 residues. In germline, CDR1 is ENHRY, CDR2 SYGVKD. CDR3 in DNA: TGTGCCATCGGGGTCGGCCAGGGGGCCACAGATACGCAGTATTTT. It yields the protein CAIGVGQGATDTQYF.

This clonotype has just a few counts. The V call is TRBV11-2, the J call TRBJ2-1, with TRBD2 matching over 9 bases. Germline CDR1 and CDR2: SGHAT and FQNNGV. Trimming took 3 bases from V and 10 from J; bases not matched to a gene: 10. The CDR3 contains 15 residues. The CDR3 DNA follows: TGTGCCAGCAGCTTTGGACTACCGCGGGGGGGGGAGCAGTTCTTC. This codes for CASSFGLPRGGEQFF.

This rearrangement joins TRBV5-5 to TRBJ1-6; tentative D call: TRBD1 (6 bases). Germline lookup yields CDR1 SGHKS and CDR2 YYEKEE (reference sequence). V lost 3 bases to trimming and J lost 7 bases, with 14 bases between them. CDR3 length: 15 residues. CDR3: CASSSTTGPNSPLHF. The CDR3 nucleotides read TGTGCCAGCAGCTCTACTACAGGGCCCAATTCACCCCTCCACTTT.

This clonotype was detected a few times. The V and J genes are TRBV7-2 and TRBJ2-1; perhaps TRBD1 as D (5 bases). The CDR3 extends over 13 amino acids. Germline values: CDR1 SGHTA, CDR2 FQGNSA. The V end lost 1 base, the J end lost 15 bases, and 16 bases lay between the germline ends. The CDR3 protein is CASSLVATVRWFF. In DNA form, the CDR3 reads TGTGCCAGCAGCTTAGTCGCGACAGTTCGATGGTTCTTC.